This TCR beta chain was recovered during a study of T cell changes during pregnancy in multiple sclerosis. Libraries were prepared by immunoSEQ multiplex PCR; TCRdb keeps only in-frame clonotypes and omits some of them. Altogether under 120,000 clones are present, just over 90% being singletons, with the ten largest covering roughly 3.5%. Germline V lookup: CDR1 MNHNY, CDR2 SVGAGI (reference sequence). Trimming cost V 5 bases and J 3 bases; bases outside gene matches: 5. CDR3 length: 14 residues. The genes are TRBV6-6 and TRBJ2-5, with 8 bases identical to TRBD2. This sequence originates from a female donor with multiple sclerosis, enrolled in a pregnancy study. Sequenced material: peripheral blood, taken after pregnancy. CDR3 amino acids: CASSTGGLEETQYF. CDR3 DNA sequence: TGTGCCAGCAGTACGGGGGGGTTAGAAGAGACCCAGTACTTC.